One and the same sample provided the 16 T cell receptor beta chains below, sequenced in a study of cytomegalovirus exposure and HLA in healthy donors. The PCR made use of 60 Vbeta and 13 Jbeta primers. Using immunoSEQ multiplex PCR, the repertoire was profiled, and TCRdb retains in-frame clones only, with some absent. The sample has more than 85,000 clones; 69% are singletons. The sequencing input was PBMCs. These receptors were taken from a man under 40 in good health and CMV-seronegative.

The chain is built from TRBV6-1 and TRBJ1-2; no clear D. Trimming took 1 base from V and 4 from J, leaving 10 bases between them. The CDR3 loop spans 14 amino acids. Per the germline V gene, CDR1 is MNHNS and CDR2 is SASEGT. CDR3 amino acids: CASSEGSSLYGYTF. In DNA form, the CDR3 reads TGTGCCAGCAGTGAAGGATCGAGTCTCTATGGCTACACCTTC.

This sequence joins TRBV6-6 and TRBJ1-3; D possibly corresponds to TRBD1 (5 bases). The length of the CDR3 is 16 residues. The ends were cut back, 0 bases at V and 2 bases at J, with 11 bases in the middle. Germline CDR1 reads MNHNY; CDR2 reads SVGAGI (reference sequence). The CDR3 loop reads CASSYSTSGTGNTIYF. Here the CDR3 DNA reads TGTGCCAGCAGTTACTCGACTTCAGGGACTGGAAACACCATATATTTT.

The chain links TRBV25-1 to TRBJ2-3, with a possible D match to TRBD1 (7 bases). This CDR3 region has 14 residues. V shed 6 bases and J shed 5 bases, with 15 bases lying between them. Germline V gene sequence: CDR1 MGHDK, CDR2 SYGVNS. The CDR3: CASSPTGRKDTQYF. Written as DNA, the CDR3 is TGTGCCAGCAGCCCGACAGGGAGGAAAGATACGCAGTATTTT.

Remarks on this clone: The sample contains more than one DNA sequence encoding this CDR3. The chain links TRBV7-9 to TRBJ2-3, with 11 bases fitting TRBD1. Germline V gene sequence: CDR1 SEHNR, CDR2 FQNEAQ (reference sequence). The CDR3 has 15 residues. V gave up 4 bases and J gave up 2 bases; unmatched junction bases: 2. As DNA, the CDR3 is TGTGCCAGCAGCTCGGGACAGGGGGTCACAGATACGCAGTATTTT. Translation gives CASSSGQGVTDTQYF.

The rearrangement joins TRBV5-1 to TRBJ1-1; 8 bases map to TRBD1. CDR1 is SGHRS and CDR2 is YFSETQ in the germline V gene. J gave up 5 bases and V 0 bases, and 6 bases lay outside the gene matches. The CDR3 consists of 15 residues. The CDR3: CASSLATGGGTEAFF. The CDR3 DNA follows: TGCGCCAGCAGCTTGGCCACAGGGGGGGGGACTGAAGCTTTCTTT.

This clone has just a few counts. CDR3 nucleotides: TGTGCCTGGAGTGTCCGGGGCACAGATACGCAGTATTTT. Its translation is CAWSVRGTDTQYF. The chain combines TRBV30 with TRBJ2-3; D remains unclear. Per the germline V gene, CDR1 is GTSNPN and CDR2 is SVGIG (reference sequence). V was cut by 0 bases and J by 1 base, with 5 bases left in between. The CDR3 extends over 13 amino acids.

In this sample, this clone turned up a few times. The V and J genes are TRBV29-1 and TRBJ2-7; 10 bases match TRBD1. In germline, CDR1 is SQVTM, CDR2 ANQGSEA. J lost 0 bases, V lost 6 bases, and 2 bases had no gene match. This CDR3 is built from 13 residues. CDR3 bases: TGCAGCGTCCGACAGGGGGCCTCCTACGAGCAGTACTTC. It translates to CSVRQGASYEQYF.

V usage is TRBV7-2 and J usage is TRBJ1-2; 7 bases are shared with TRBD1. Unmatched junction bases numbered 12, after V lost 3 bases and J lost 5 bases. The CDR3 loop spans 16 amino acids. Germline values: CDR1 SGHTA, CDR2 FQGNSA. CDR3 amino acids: CASSLNPTGVQYGYTF. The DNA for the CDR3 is TGTGCCAGCAGCTTGAACCCTACAGGGGTGCAGTATGGCTACACCTTC.

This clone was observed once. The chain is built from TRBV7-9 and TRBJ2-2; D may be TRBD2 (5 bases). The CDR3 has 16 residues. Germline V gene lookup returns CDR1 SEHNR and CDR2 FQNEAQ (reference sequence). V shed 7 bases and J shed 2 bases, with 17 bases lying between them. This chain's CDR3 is CASITWAGGNTGELFF. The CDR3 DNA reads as TGTGCCAGCATCACATGGGCGGGCGGAAACACCGGGGAGCTGTTTTTT.

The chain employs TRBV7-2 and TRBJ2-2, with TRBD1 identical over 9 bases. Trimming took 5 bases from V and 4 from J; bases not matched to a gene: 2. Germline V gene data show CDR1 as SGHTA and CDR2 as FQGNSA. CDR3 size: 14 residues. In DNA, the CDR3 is TGTGCCAGCAGCCCACAGGGGGCCACCGGGGAGCTGTTTTTT. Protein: CASSPQGATGELFF.

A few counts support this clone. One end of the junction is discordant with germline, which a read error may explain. The CDR3 protein is CSVEVQGNTYEQYF. In DNA, the CDR3 is TGCAGCGTGGAAGTGCAGGGCAATACCTACGAGCAGTACTTC. V and J are TRBV29-1 and TRBJ2-7, with a possible D match to TRBD1 (5 bases). The CDR3 loop spans 14 amino acids. The germline CDR1 and CDR2 sequences are SQVTM and ANQGSEA.

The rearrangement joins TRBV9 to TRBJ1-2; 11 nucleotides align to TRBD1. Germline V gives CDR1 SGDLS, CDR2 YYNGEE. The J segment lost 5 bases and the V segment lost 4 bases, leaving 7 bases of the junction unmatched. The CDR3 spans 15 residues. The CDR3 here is CASSTRTGGRYGYTF. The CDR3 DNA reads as TGTGCCAGCAGCACCCGGACAGGGGGCAGGTATGGCTACACCTTC.

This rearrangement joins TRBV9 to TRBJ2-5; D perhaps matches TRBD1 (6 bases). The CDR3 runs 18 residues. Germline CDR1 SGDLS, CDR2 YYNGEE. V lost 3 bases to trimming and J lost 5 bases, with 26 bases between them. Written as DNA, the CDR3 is TGTGCCAGCAGCGCGAGAGAGGAGGTGGGGGCAGTGGGGGAGACCCAGTACTTC. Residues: CASSAREEVGAVGETQYF.

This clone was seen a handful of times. The CDR3 DNA reads as TGCGCCAGCAGCCAAGGGATCCTAGCCCAAGAGACCCAGTACTTC. The encoded protein is CASSQGILAQETQYF. This chain connects TRBV4-3 to TRBJ2-5, with D possibly matching TRBD2 (5 bases). This CDR3 contains 15 residues. Per the germline V gene, CDR1 is LGHNA and CDR2 is YSLEER. V was pared by 1 base and J by 1 base, with 10 bases between.

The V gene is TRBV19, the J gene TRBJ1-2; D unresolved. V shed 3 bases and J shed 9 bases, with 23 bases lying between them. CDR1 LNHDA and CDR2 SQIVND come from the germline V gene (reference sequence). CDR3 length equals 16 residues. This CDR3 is CASSIEARLPLPRYTF. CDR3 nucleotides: TGTGCCAGTAGTATTGAGGCCCGCTTGCCTTTACCACGCTACACCTTC.

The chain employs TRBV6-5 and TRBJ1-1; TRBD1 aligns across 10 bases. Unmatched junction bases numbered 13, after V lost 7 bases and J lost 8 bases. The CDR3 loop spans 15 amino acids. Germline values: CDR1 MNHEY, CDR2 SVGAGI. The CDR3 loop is CASTSSRGQGGEAFF. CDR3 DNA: TGTGCCAGCACCTCATCTCGAGGACAGGGGGGCGAAGCTTTCTTT.